This entry is about one TCR beta chain. The sample originates from a study of blood T cell repertoires in COVID-19. In the study overall: COVID-19 samples collected from the United States, Italy and Spain covered acute and convalescent phases. From T cells, B-cell-depleted T cells, or PBMCs came the material, which was cDNA or gDNA.

How the authors handled the data: From reference gene primer amplification, estimates of nucleated cell counts were derived. Clones were read by immunoSEQ multiplex PCR, and TCRdb kept only the in-frame ones, dropping some. V, J and clone size reflect that table, while D and trimming were determined from the DNA. The sample lists about 70,000 clones, around 85% occurring once. The CDR3 is 16 residues long. CDR1 SGDLS and CDR2 YYNGEE come from the germline V gene. With V trimmed by 4 bases and J by 7 bases, 10 bases remained unmatched. Source material: peripheral blood. The rearrangement uses TRBV9 and TRBJ2-1; 11 positions agree with TRBD1. This sequence was found in a man older than 75 with acute or convalescent COVID-19. CDR3 residues: CASSFFSGTGGNEQFF. In DNA, the CDR3 is TGTGCCAGCAGCTTTTTTTCCGGGACAGGGGGGAATGAGCAGTTCTTC.